This is a list of T cell receptor beta chains from one sample in a study of blood T cell repertoires in COVID-19. Data came from immunoSEQ multiplex PCR; TCRdb stores just in-frame clones and leaves some out. The data hold roughly 240,000 clones, with approximately 86% observed a single time. Sequenced input: peripheral blood. Receptor source: a man in his late teens or twenties with active or convalescent COVID-19. CDR3s include the opening cysteine and the closing phenylalanine or tryptophan. The D gene is left open where the match is weak. Where a row states a size, it is once, few, many or the class of an expanded clone; other rows omit it.

d_gene	v_gene	abundance	j_gene	CDR3nt	CDR3aa
-	TRBV11-2	-	TRBJ1-6	TGTGCCAGCAGCCGCAACCTCGGGGGTTCACCCCTCCACTTT	CASSRNLGGSPLHF
-	TRBV2	-	TRBJ1-5	TGTGCCACTCCAGCGGGTCGGAGCAATCAGCCCCAGCATTTT	CATPAGRSNQPQHF
TRBD1	TRBV11-2	-	TRBJ2-2	TGTGCCAGCAGCCATAGGACAGGGATGGCCGGGGAGCTGTTTTTT	CASSHRTGMAGELFF
TRBD1	TRBV27	-	TRBJ2-2	TGTGCCAGCACCCGGGACAGGGCGAACACCGGGGAGCTGTTTTTT	CASTRDRANTGELFF
TRBD1	TRBV9	-	TRBJ2-6	TGTGCCAGCAGCTCAGGGGGATCTGGGGCCAACGTCCTGACTTTC	CASSSGGSGANVLTF
TRBD2	TRBV9	once	TRBJ2-1	TGTGCCAGCAGCGGTGACGGCGGGAGGCCCGACAATGAGCAGTTCTTC	CASSGDGGRPDNEQFF
-	TRBV6-1	-	TRBJ2-1	TGTGCCAGCAGTGAGCCGGGACATACCTCCTACAATGAGCAGTTCTTC	CASSEPGHTSYNEQFF
-	TRBV5-1	-	TRBJ1-4	TGCGCCAGCAGCTTGGTCTCGGGGGCAACTAATGAAAAACTGTTTTTT	CASSLVSGATNEKLFF
TRBD1	TRBV28	once	TRBJ1-2	TGTGCCAGCAGTTTAGGACAGGGGGCAACGCAATTTTATGGCTACACCTTC	CASSLGQGATQFYGYTF
TRBD2	TRBV6-2/TRBV6-3	-	TRBJ2-1	TGTGCCAGCAGTTACTCTCGCATAGCGGGAGTGGTTATGGGTGAGCAGTTCTTC	CASSYSRIAGVVMGEQFF
-	TRBV21-1	-	TRBJ2-3	TGTGCCAGCAGGGTATCAGGGGCAAGCACAGATACGCAGTATTTT	CASRVSGASTDTQYF
-	TRBV7-2	-	TRBJ2-1	TGTGCCAGCACCCGGACTAAAATGGGCTACAATGAGCAGTTCTTC	CASTRTKMGYNEQFF
TRBD2	TRBV3-1/TRBV3-2	once	TRBJ2-7	TGTGCCAGCATAGGACTAGCGGGGGGGCGGTCCTACGAGCAGTACTTC	CASIGLAGGRSYEQYF
-	TRBV18	-	TRBJ1-5	TGTGCCAGCTCACAACGGGCAGGGCCGGGAGCGAATCAGCCCCAGCATTTT	CASSQRAGPGANQPQHF
-	TRBV2	-	TRBJ2-4	TGTGCCACCCAAGGGATGGGGGCCAGCCACATTCAGTACTTC	CATQGMGASHIQYF
TRBD1	TRBV24-1	-	TRBJ2-1	TGTGCCACCAGTGGTTACAGGGGGGTTGGCAACAATGAGCAGTTCTTC	CATSGYRGVGNNEQFF
-	TRBV30	-	TRBJ2-1	TGTGCCTGGGGGCCCCAGGTCACTGAGCAGTTCTTC	CAWGPQVTEQFF
-	TRBV3-1/TRBV3-2	few	TRBJ2-6	TGTGCCAGCAGCCGTGACTTCTCTGGGGCCAACGTCCTGACTTTC	CASSRDFSGANVLTF
-	TRBV6-1	-	TRBJ1-6	TGTGCCAGCAGTGAACCAGGGGTAAATTCACCCCTCCACTTT	CASSEPGVNSPLHF
-	TRBV5-4	-	TRBJ1-1	TGTGCCAGCAGCTTGCCGGGTTTTATGGTCACTGAAGCTTTCTTT	CASSLPGFMVTEAFF
-	TRBV7-9	-	TRBJ2-1	TGTGCCAGCAGCCCCCGGCGGCTAGTGGTTGGGAATGAGCAGTTCTTC	CASSPRRLVVGNEQFF
-	TRBV2	-	TRBJ1-3	TGTGCCAGCAGTGACAGCTCTGGAAACACCATATATTTT	CASSDSSGNTIYF
TRBD2	TRBV18	-	TRBJ2-4	TGTGCCAGCTCACCCCCACGGAGTAGCGGGGAAGGTTTATGGCCCAAAAACATTCAGTACTTC	CASSPPRSSGEGLWPKNIQYF
TRBD1	TRBV28	-	TRBJ2-7	TGTGCCAGCGGTACCGGGACAGGCGGGACTCTATTCGAGCAGTACTTC	CASGTGTGGTLFEQYF
-	TRBV11-2	-	TRBJ1-5	TGTGCCAGCACCTTCTTCTTACGGTGTCGGGGTCAGCCCCAGCATTTT	CASTFFLRCRGQPQHF
-	TRBV2	-	TRBJ1-5	TGTGCCAGCACGCGGGGTATCAATCAGCCCCAGCATTTT	CASTRGINQPQHF
TRBD2	TRBV19	-	TRBJ2-2	TGTGCCAGTAGCTCACTAACGGGAGGGCCCGGGGAGCTGTTTTTT	CASSSLTGGPGELFF
TRBD2	TRBV11-2	-	TRBJ2-1	TGTGCCAGCAGCTTTGAGCGGGGGGGCAATGAGCAGTTCTTC	CASSFERGGNEQFF
-	TRBV5-1	-	TRBJ1-1	TGCGCCAGCAGCTTGGGCGGGAACACTGAAGCTTTCTTT	CASSLGGNTEAFF
TRBD1	TRBV2	-	TRBJ1-6	TGTGCCAGCACCGAGACAGGGGGCTTCTCACCCCTCCACTTT	CASTETGGFSPLHF
-	TRBV7-2	-	TRBJ2-3	TGTGCCAGCAGCACGGGTGCGGCCACAGATACGCAGTATTTT	CASSTGAATDTQYF
TRBD2	TRBV5-4	-	TRBJ2-3	TGTGCCAGCAGCTGGAAAGCGGGGGGGAGCACAGATACGCAGTATTTT	CASSWKAGGSTDTQYF
TRBD1	TRBV5-8	-	TRBJ2-1	TGTGCCAGCAGCTTAGGGACAGGGATTGATGAGCAGTTCTTC	CASSLGTGIDEQFF
-	TRBV6-5	-	TRBJ1-3	TGTGCCAGCAGTTACGAGTCTGGAAACACCATATATTTT	CASSYESGNTIYF
-	TRBV10-2	-	TRBJ1-6	TGCGCCAGCAGATACTCCGGTACAGGGCTAATTCCTAATTCACCCCTCCACTTT	CASRYSGTGLIPNSPLHF
TRBD2	TRBV14	-	TRBJ2-1	TGTGCCAGCAGTGTAACTAGCGGCAACTCCTACAATGAGCAGTTCTTC	CASSVTSGNSYNEQFF
-	TRBV6-5	few	TRBJ1-1	TGTGCCAGCCGTCAGGGGTTGAACACTGAAGCTTTCTTT	CASRQGLNTEAFF
TRBD1	TRBV28	-	TRBJ1-3	TGTGCCAGCAGTTTATCTACAGGGGGCGCGGAGGGAAACACCATATATTTT	CASSLSTGGAEGNTIYF
-	TRBV29-1	-	TRBJ2-7	TGCAGCGTTGAAGGCCCAGACTCCTACGAGCAGTACTTC	CSVEGPDSYEQYF
TRBD1	TRBV29-1	-	TRBJ1-2	TGCAGCGTTGTTGCCCCCGGGACAGGGGGCTTTGGCTACACCTTC	CSVVAPGTGGFGYTF
-	TRBV14	-	TRBJ2-5	TGTGCCAGCAGCCAGGGGGCGATTAGTGAGACCCAGTACTTC	CASSQGAISETQYF
-	TRBV5-1	once	TRBJ1-4	TGCGCCAGCAGCGGTCCGTCCGCCGGTAATGAAAAACTGTTTTTT	CASSGPSAGNEKLFF
-	TRBV6-5	-	TRBJ2-2	TGTGCCAGCAGTACACAGGGAAACACCGGGGAGCTGTTTTTT	CASSTQGNTGELFF
-	TRBV3-1/TRBV3-2	-	TRBJ2-3	TGTGCCAGCAAAAGGGAGCCTAGCACAGATACGCAGTATTTT	CASKREPSTDTQYF
TRBD1	TRBV5-1	-	TRBJ1-1	TGCGCCAGCAGCCCAATTCCGGGACAGGAAGCTTTCTTT	CASSPIPGQEAFF
-	TRBV12-2	-	TRBJ1-2	TGTGCAAGTCGCCCCCCGGTCGGGGGGTACTATGGCTACACCTTC	CASRPPVGGYYGYTF
-	TRBV9	-	TRBJ1-6	TGTGCCAGCAGCGGAGGGACAACCCTCCACTTT	CASSGGTTLHF
-	TRBV12-3/TRBV12-4	once	TRBJ1-4	TGTGCCAGCACCAGTTACGAAAAACTGTTTTTT	CASTSYEKLFF
TRBD2	TRBV2	-	TRBJ2-1	TGTGCCAGCAGCGAGCGGGAGTACAATGAGCAGTTCTTC	CASSEREYNEQFF
-	TRBV7-5	-	TRBJ1-5	TGTGTCAGAAGCTTGGATCCCGGTGAAAGGGGGCCAGGCAATCAGCCCCAGCATTTT	CVRSLDPGERGPGNQPQHF
TRBD2	TRBV19	-	TRBJ2-1	TGTGCCAGTACTAGCGGGAGGTCACTCAATGAGCAGTTCTTC	CASTSGRSLNEQFF
TRBD2	TRBV25-1	-	TRBJ2-7	TGTGCCAGCAGTGAATTTGTTAGCGGGATACACGAGCAGTACTTC	CASSEFVSGIHEQYF
-	TRBV4-1	-	TRBJ2-5	TGCGCCAGCAGCCAAGATCTAGGGAGAGAGACCCAGTACTTC	CASSQDLGRETQYF
-	TRBV9	-	TRBJ1-1	TGTGCCAGCCGTCCAGACTTTCCGAACACTGAAGCTTTCTTT	CASRPDFPNTEAFF
TRBD1	TRBV10-2	-	TRBJ2-3	TGCGCCAGCAGCGACATACAGGGGTCGGCAGATACGCAGTATTTT	CASSDIQGSADTQYF
-	TRBV19	-	TRBJ1-3	TGTGCCAGTAGTACTCGACTGCACTCTGGAAACACCATATATTTT	CASSTRLHSGNTIYF
-	TRBV30	-	TRBJ2-7	TGTGCCTGGAGTGTACCCTACAGCTCCTACGAGCAGTACTTC	CAWSVPYSSYEQYF
TRBD1	TRBV5-1	-	TRBJ2-7	TGCGCCAGCAGCAACACAGGGGGTTCCTACGAGCAGTACTTC	CASSNTGGSYEQYF
TRBD2	TRBV19	-	TRBJ2-7	TGTGCCAGCGGAAAGCGGGAGAGGTTTCGGGAGCAGTACTTC	CASGKRERFREQYF
TRBD2	TRBV14	-	TRBJ2-2	TGTGCCAGCAGCCAAGCTTCTGCGGGGGTCTCCGGGGAGCTGTTTTTT	CASSQASAGVSGELFF